These 11 T cell receptor beta chains share one sample of origin, sequenced in a study of cytomegalovirus exposure and HLA in healthy donors. The study ran its PCR with 60 Vbeta and 13 Jbeta primers. The table came from immunoSEQ multiplex PCR; TCRdb's copy has only in-frame clones and leaves some out. This sample's clone table lists about 55,000 clones. The sequencing sample was made of PBMCs. The receptors stem from a man aged 45-65 years in good health and CMV-seropositive.

The rearrangement links TRBV7-9 to TRBJ1-1, with D unresolved. V lost 5 bases and J lost 0, with 22 bases in between. This CDR3 comprises 18 residues. Germline CDR1 and CDR2: SEHNR and FQNEAQ (reference sequence). DNA of the CDR3: TGTGCCAGCAGCCCCGTCCGTAGCGGACGGAAGATGAACACTGAAGCTTTCTTT. Protein sequence: CASSPVRSGRKMNTEAFF.

The chain couples TRBV29-1 to TRBJ1-2; 8 nucleotides match TRBD1. Germline V gene lookup returns CDR1 SQVTM and CDR2 ANQGSEA. CDR3 length: 18 residues. Unmatched junction bases numbered 17, after V lost 4 bases and J lost 1 base. The CDR3 region is CSVAGNAGGALGNYGYTF. CDR3 coding DNA: TGCAGCGTTGCCGGAAATGCAGGGGGCGCCTTGGGTAACTATGGCTACACCTTC. The whole variable domain, filled in from reference TRBV29-1 and TRBJ1-2, reads SAVISQKPSRDICQRGTSLTIQCQVDSQVTMMFWYRQQPGQSLTLIATANQGSEATYESGFVIDKFPISRPNLTFSTLTVSNMSPEDSSIYLCSVAGNAGGALGNYGYTFGSGTRLTVV.

The J gene is TRBJ2-7, the V gene TRBV29-1; D is perhaps TRBD2 (6 bases). The CDR3 consists of 11 residues. Trimming removed 7 bases at V and 1 base at J, with 8 bases between. The germline CDR1 and CDR2 sequences are SQVTM and ANQGSEA. This CDR3 reads CSAGESYEQYF. The CDR3 nucleotides read TGCAGCGCGGGGGAGTCCTACGAGCAGTACTTC.

In nucleotides, the CDR3 is TGCGCCAGCAGCTTGAAGGACACTTTGGGGTCTGGTGGGGAGCTGTTTTTT. Amino acids: CASSLKDTLGSGGELFF. The rearrangement joins TRBV5-1 to TRBJ2-2; tentative D call: TRBD1 (5 bases). CDR3 length: 17 amino acids. Germline loops: CDR1 SGHRS, CDR2 YFSETQ. The germline V and J ends were trimmed by 1 base and 8 bases, with 21 bases remaining between them.

The V gene is TRBV30, the J gene TRBJ2-3; TRBD1 matches at 8 bases. This CDR3 has 11 residues. V was clipped by 7 bases and J by 5 bases; unmatched bases: 2. Germline V gene sequence: CDR1 GTSNPN, CDR2 SVGIG (reference sequence). The CDR3 nucleotides are TGTGCCTCACAGGGGGTAGATACGCAGTATTTT. Its protein product is CASQGVDTQYF.

This CDR3 is CASSYSRTGSETQYF. The CDR3 bases are TGTGCCAGCAGTTACTCCCGGACAGGATCGGAGACCCAGTACTTC. This chain uses TRBV6-5 with TRBJ2-5; 7 bases fit TRBD1. This CDR3 is built from 15 residues. Germline CDR1 is MNHEY and CDR2 is SVGAGI. V was pared by 0 bases and J by 5 bases, with 6 bases of the junction left unmatched.

The chain combines TRBV29-1 with TRBJ1-2, with TRBD1 as a possible D gene (6 bases). Germline values: CDR1 SQVTM, CDR2 ANQGSEA. The CDR3 spans 13 residues. V was pared by 6 bases and J by 4 bases, with 15 bases between. The CDR3 sequence is CSVLYDRPYGYTF. The CDR3 bases are TGCAGCGTCCTCTACGACAGGCCCTATGGCTACACCTTC. Combining the CDR3 with reference TRBV29-1 and TRBJ1-2 gives the whole variable domain SAVISQKPSRDICQRGTSLTIQCQVDSQVTMMFWYRQQPGQSLTLIATANQGSEATYESGFVIDKFPISRPNLTFSTLTVSNMSPEDSSIYLCSVLYDRPYGYTFGSGTRLTVV.

The rearrangement links TRBV5-1 to TRBJ2-7; 8 bases align to TRBD1. Germline assignment: CDR1 SGHRS and CDR2 YFSETQ. The CDR3 has 14 residues. Unmatched junction bases numbered 2, after V lost 2 bases and J lost 1 base. DNA for the CDR3: TGCGCCAGCAGCTTCGACAGGGGTTCCTACGAGCAGTACTTC. Residues: CASSFDRGSYEQYF.

The chain couples TRBV9 to TRBJ2-7; D is unclear. Germline-derived CDR1 and CDR2 are SGDLS and YYNGEE. The CDR3 loop spans 15 amino acids. V was shortened by 0 bases and J by 0 bases, with 10 bases between the two germline ends. The CDR3 sequence is CASSVAAASSYEQYF. Here the CDR3 DNA reads TGTGCCAGCAGCGTAGCGGCGGCTAGCTCCTACGAGCAGTACTTC.

The CDR3 reads CASSRTGGGQPQHF. The CDR3 DNA is TGTGCCAGCAGCAGGACAGGGGGAGGACAGCCCCAGCATTTT. The rearrangement joins TRBV9 to TRBJ1-5, with 10 bases matching TRBD1. J gave up 7 bases and V 4 bases, and 5 bases lay outside the gene matches. Germline V CDR1 and CDR2: SGDLS, YYNGEE. The CDR3 has 14 amino acids.

The chain couples TRBV25-1 to TRBJ1-3; D is undetermined. Germline CDR1 is MGHDK and CDR2 is SYGVNS. The CDR3 is 13 residues long. V gave up 4 bases and J gave up 4 bases, with 8 bases separating them. The CDR3 sequence: CASSVSSGNTIYF. The CDR3 DNA follows: TGTGCCAGCAGTGTGTCGTCCGGAAACACCATATATTTT. The variable domain in full, completed from reference TRBV25-1 and TRBJ1-3, reads EADIYQTPRYLVIGTGKKITLECSQTMGHDKMYWYQQDPGMELHLIHYSYGVNSTEKGDLSSESTVSRIRTEHFPLTLESARPSHTSQYLCASSVSSGNTIYFGEGSWLTVV.